This TCR beta chain is from a study of Ad26.COV2.S vaccination and SARS-CoV-2 variants. The overall study: Ad26.COV2.S arm of COV1001 included the donor. Administration of Ad26.COV2.S was intramuscular, either once or twice 56 days apart.

Study conclusions and caveats: Reportedly, spike-specific CD8+ and CD4+ T cell responses achieved substantial breadth once vaccination had taken place.

In germline, CDR1 is SGHDT, CDR2 YYEEEE. The V gene lost 4 bases and the J gene lost 9 bases, with 17 bases spanning the gap. The CDR3 sequence is 14 residues long. Assay: immunoSEQ multiplex PCR; the TCRdb copy retains only in-frame clones and omits some. The table lists around 450,000 clones, roughly nine tenths of them singletons. A remark on this clone: What it binds is not known.

Documented treatment: around 19 received Ad26.COV2.S at low or high dose, single or two shots; roughly 5 received placebo; per-sample allocation not given. Sample collection was performed on day 63 after the first vaccine or placebo injection. The rearrangement links TRBV5-6 to TRBJ2-1, with D perhaps matching TRBD2 (5 bases). The input for sequencing was peripheral blood, taken in a trial of Ad26.COV2.S vaccine versus placebo. The clonotype comes from a person between 18 and 65 years old who received the Ad26.COV2.S COVID-19 vaccine or a placebo. In DNA form, the CDR3 reads TGTGCCAGCAGCCCGGAGGCGGGCGGCGGTGAGCAGTTCTTC. Translated, it gives CASSPEAGGGEQFF.